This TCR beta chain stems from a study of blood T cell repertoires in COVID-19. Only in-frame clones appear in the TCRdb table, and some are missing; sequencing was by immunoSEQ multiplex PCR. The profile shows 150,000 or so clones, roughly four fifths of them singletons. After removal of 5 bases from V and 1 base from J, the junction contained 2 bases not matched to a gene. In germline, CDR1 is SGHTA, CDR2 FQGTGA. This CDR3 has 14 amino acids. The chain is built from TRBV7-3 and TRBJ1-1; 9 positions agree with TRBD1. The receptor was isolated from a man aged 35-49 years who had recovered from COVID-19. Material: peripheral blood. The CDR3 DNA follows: TGTGCCAGCAGCGTGGGACAGGGGAACACTGAAGCTTTCTTT. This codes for CASSVGQGNTEAFF.